This record concerns one T cell receptor beta chain sequence. The record originates from a study of cytomegalovirus exposure and HLA in healthy donors. V shed 4 bases, J shed 4 bases, and the junction held 10 bases outside the gene matches. The CDR3 is 15 residues long. CDR1 and CDR2 from the germline V gene are SGHTA and FQGTGA. PCR employed 60 Vbeta and 13 Jbeta primers. Method: immunoSEQ multiplex PCR; TCRdb's copy keeps in-frame clones and lacks some. Reported are some 160,000 clones; the ten largest clones contain approximately 2.3%. The origin of this receptor is a man aged 25 to 40 in good health and CMV-seronegative. Sequencing used PBMCs. The chain has TRBV7-3 and TRBJ2-7; 7 bases match TRBD1. The chain's CDR3 is CASSYSPGQQYEQYF. The CDR3 region has the DNA TGTGCCAGCAGCTACAGCCCGGGACAGCAATACGAGCAGTACTTC.